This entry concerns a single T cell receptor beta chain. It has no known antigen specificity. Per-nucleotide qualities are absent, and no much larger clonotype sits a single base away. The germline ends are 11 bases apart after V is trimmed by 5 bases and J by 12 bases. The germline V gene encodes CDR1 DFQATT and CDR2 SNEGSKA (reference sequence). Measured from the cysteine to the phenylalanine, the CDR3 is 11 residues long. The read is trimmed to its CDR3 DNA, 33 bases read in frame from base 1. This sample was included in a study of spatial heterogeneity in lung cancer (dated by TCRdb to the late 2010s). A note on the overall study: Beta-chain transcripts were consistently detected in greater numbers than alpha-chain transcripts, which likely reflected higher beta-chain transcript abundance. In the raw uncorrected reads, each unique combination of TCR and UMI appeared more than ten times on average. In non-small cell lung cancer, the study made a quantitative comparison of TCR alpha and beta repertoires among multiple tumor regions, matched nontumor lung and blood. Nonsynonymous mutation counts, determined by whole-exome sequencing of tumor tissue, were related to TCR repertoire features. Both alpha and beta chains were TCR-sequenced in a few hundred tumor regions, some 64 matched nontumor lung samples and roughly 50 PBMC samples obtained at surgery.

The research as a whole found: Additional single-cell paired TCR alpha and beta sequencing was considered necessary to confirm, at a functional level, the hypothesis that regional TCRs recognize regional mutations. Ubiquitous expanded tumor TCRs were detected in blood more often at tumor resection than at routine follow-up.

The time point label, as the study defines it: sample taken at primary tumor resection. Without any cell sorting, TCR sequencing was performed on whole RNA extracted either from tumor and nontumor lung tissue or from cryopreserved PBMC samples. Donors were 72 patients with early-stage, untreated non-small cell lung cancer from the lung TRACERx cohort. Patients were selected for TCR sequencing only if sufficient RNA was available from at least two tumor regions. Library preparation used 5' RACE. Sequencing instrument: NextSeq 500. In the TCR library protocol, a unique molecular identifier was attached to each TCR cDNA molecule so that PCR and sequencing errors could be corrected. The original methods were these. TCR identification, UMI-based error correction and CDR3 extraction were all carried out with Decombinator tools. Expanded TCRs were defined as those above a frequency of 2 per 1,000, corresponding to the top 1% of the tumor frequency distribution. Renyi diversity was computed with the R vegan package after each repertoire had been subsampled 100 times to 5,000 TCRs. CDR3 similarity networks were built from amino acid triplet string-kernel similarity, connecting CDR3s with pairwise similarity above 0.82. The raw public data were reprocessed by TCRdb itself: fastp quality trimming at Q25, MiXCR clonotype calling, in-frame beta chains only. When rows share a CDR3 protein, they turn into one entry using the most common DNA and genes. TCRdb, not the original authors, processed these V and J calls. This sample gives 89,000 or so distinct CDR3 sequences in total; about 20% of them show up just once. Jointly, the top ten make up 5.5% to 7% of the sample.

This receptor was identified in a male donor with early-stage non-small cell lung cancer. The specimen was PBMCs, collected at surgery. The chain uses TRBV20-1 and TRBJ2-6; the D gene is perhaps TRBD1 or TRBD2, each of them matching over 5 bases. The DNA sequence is TGCAGTGCTTGGGGGACCGGCGTCCTGACTTTC. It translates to CSAWGTGVLTF.